The subject of this entry is one TCR beta chain. This clonotype has a count of ten or more. The antigen it recognizes is unknown. Per-base qualities were not stored, and no clone one base away is much larger. TCRdb lists the instrument as Illumina NovaSeq 6000. cDNA libraries for TCRalpha and TCRbeta were prepared by 5'RACE using constant-segment primers, with sample barcodes and unique molecular identifiers added. Trizol reagent was used to extract RNA from every sample. Amplification of the libraries took two PCR steps, and the second step added a second sample barcode plus Illumina TruSeq adapters. The libraries were sequenced on an Illumina NovaSeq using 2 x 150 bp paired-end reads. The source study handled its data this way. Reads were demultiplexed and collapsed into UMI-guided consensus sequences with migec v1.2.7. Using mixcr v2.1.11, the UMI consensuses were aligned to TRA and TRB V and J templates and assembled into clonotypes. A clonotype was counted as expanded or contracted only when both edgeR and NoisET called the clonotype significant, with the noise models trained on biological replicates. edgeR calls used a false discovery rate-adjusted p below 0.01 and a log2 fold-change threshold of 1. PCA with hierarchical clustering of max-normalized trajectories of the 1000 most abundant clonotypes was used as exploratory dynamics analysis. Separately sequenced CD4+ and CD8+ repertoires were used to assign the CD4 or CD8 phenotype of responding clones. The public reads were reanalyzed by TCRdb: fastp trimming at Q25, MiXCR alignment, in-frame beta chains only. Identical CDR3 protein sequences are pooled into one entry, listed with their most common genes and DNA. TCRdb's processing, not the authors' own work, is the source of the V and J calls. Within this sample are about 140,000 distinct CDR3 sequences, with 6% to 7% of them counted one time only. The ten most abundant clones make up just over 2% of the sample.

Ficoll-Paque density gradient centrifugation was used to isolate PBMCs. This sample was included in a study of T-cell memory formation after mild COVID-19 (dated by TCRdb to 2020 to 2023). Context from the whole study: TCR sequence clusters from the two donors were found to be largely donor specific. Longitudinal TCRalpha and TCRbeta repertoire sequencing tracked T-cell clones expanding and contracting after mild COVID-19 in a couple of donors. Two young, previously healthy adult volunteers, one female and one male, were included in the cohort.

The research as a whole found: The detection of some responding clones in pre-infection memory suggests that pre-existing cross-reactive memory T cells joined the SARS-CoV-2 response. Only two mild cases were covered by the study, and larger cohorts that include severe cases with pre-infection samples were considered necessary. From day 15 to 85, contracting clones showed balanced CD4/CD8 phenotypes, whereas a second wave of clones that expanded from day 15 to 37 leaned towards CD4+. SARS-CoV-2 specificity was not confirmed for the second-wave clones peaking on day 37. Contracting CD4+ clones turned up mainly in the CM and EM memory subsets, whereas EMRA was where CD8+ clones were enriched.

The sequence came from an adult woman who had mild COVID-19 (a few samples of this study predate the infection). The sample titles of this study are shuffled in the database, so cell type and time point are left out; the donor was told from shared clones. The sequenced sample was PBMCs or a T cell subset sorted from them (not recorded which).

CDR3 region: CASSLAGGDSYNEQFF. The DNA sequence reads TGCGCCAGCAGCTTGGCCGGAGGGGACTCCTACAATGAGCAGTTCTTC. Recombination connected TRBV5-1 to TRBJ2-1; tentative D gene TRBD2, with 6 bases matching. The junction shows trimming of 0 bases on V and 0 bases on J, plus 10 bases between the germline ends. The CDR3 goes from the cysteine to the phenylalanine over 16 residues. The entry retains the CDR3 DNA only, 48 bases that are in frame from base 1. CDR1 and CDR2, looked up from the germline V gene, are SGHRS and YFSETQ.